This TCR beta chain was recorded in a study of cytomegalovirus exposure and HLA in healthy donors. Overall study results and limits: There were several of the most significant clusters that appeared linked to common viral pathogens in a later analysis. According to a later analysis, donors in an Asian-associated ancestry cluster reportedly had fewer N-insertions than the roughly 660-donor mean. Later analysis associated a missense DCLRE1C variant with TCR beta V- and J-gene trimming.

Germline lookup yields CDR1 LNHNV and CDR2 YYDKDF (reference sequence). Trimming took 3 bases from V and 10 from J, leaving 16 bases between them. The CDR3 consists of 14 residues. In regard to this clone: The antigen is unknown.

Primers: 60 Vbeta forward and 13 Jbeta reverse. Clones were read by immunoSEQ multiplex PCR, and TCRdb kept only the in-frame ones, dropping some. Of about 110,000 clones in the sample, approximately 69% were seen once. This sequence joins TRBV15 and TRBJ2-1; D perhaps matches TRBD1 (7 bases). The sequence was collected from a middle-aged woman in good health and CMV-seropositive. The source material was PBMCs. CDR3 coding DNA: TGTGCCACCAGCAGGGGGGGACAGTCTATCGAGCAGTTCTTC. This translates into CATSRGGQSIEQFF.